The 9 T cell receptor beta chains listed next were all sequenced from one sample in a study of blood T cell repertoires in COVID-19. TCRdb's table, derived via immunoSEQ multiplex PCR, lists solely in-frame clones and lacks some. Of more than 300,000 clones listed, around 89% were seen once; the top ten hold under 1.1%. Sequencing was performed on peripheral blood. These receptors were obtained from a woman aged 40 to 50 with COVID-19, enrolled during active disease.

The chain joins TRBV28 to TRBJ1-2; tentatively, D is TRBD1 (6 bases). The CDR3 is 13 amino acids. V gave up 4 bases and J gave up 2 bases, with 8 bases separating them. In germline, CDR1 is MDHEN, CDR2 SYDVKM. The CDR3 nucleotides read TGTGCCAGCAGTTCTACAGGGAACTATGGCTACACCTTC. Encoded protein: CASSSTGNYGYTF.

V is TRBV2 and J is TRBJ1-2; D is unresolved. The CDR3 loop spans 13 amino acids. Germline CDR1 reads SNHLY; CDR2 reads FYNNEI. Trimming removed 7 bases at V and 8 bases at J, with 17 bases between. CDR3 in DNA: TGTGCCAGCAACCAACACGGCGGAGTGGGCTACACCTTC. Amino acids: CASNQHGGVGYTF.

The chain carries TRBV3-1 (or the pseudogene TRBV3-2) and TRBJ1-4, with a tentative D call TRBD1 (6 bases). The CDR3 has 14 residues. V was trimmed by 5 bases and J by 0 bases, leaving 7 bases between them. The V gene's germline CDR1 is LGHDT and CDR2 YNNKEL (reference sequence). This chain's CDR3 is CASSTGPTNEKLFF. The DNA for the CDR3 is TGTGCCAGCAGCACAGGGCCAACTAATGAAAAACTGTTTTTT.

This chain connects TRBV28 to TRBJ1-4; D may be TRBD1 (5 bases). Germline V lookup: CDR1 MDHEN, CDR2 SYDVKM. The CDR3 extends over 13 amino acids. Trimming stripped 6 bases from V and 0 bases from J, with 5 bases between. The CDR3 nucleotides read TGTGCCAGCAGGACAGCAACTAATGAAAAACTGTTTTTT. Encoded protein: CASRTATNEKLFF.

The chain combines TRBV18 with TRBJ2-7, with D perhaps TRBD1 (6 bases). The CDR3 is 14 amino acids. Looked up from germline, CDR1 is KGHSH and CDR2 is LQKENI. The germline V and J ends were trimmed by 3 bases and 2 bases, with 11 bases remaining between them. The CDR3 sequence: CASSPRTETYEQYF. The CDR3 nucleotides read TGTGCCAGCTCACCCCGGACAGAAACCTACGAGCAGTACTTC.

V usage is TRBV5-1 and J usage is TRBJ1-2, with 9 positions matching TRBD1. V lost 0 bases to trimming and J lost 7 bases; unmatched junction nucleotides: 4. CDR3 length: 14 amino acids. The germline gives CDR1 SGHRS, CDR2 YFSETQ. DNA for the CDR3: TGCGCCAGCAGCTTGGGGACAGGGGATGGTGGCTACACCTTC. This gives the protein CASSLGTGDGGYTF.

The rearrangement joins TRBV12-3 or TRBV12-4 to TRBJ1-2; D may be TRBD1 (6 bases). Trimming cost V 8 bases and J 4 bases, with 14 bases left between them. The CDR3 spans 13 residues. The CDR3 DNA reads as TGTGCCAGCGGGCTACAGGGACGCTATGGCTACACCTTC. Amino acids: CASGLQGRYGYTF.

CDR3 in amino acids: CASSQPPEGARGYTF. CDR3 sequence (DNA): TGTGCCAGCAGCCAACCTCCCGAGGGGGCCAGGGGCTACACCTTC. The chain combines TRBV3-1 (or the pseudogene TRBV3-2) with TRBJ1-2; 7 nucleotides match TRBD1. The CDR3 is 15 residues long. Germline trimming cut 2 bases from V and 8 bases from J; bases unmatched to any gene: 11. Germline V gene sequence: CDR1 LGHDT, CDR2 YNNKEL (reference sequence).

This clone has a handful of counts. This chain links TRBV30 with TRBJ1-2; TRBD1 agrees at 11 bases. Germline loops: CDR1 GTSNPN, CDR2 SVGIG (reference sequence). The CDR3 has 14 amino acids. V shed 3 bases and J 7 bases; nucleotides not matched to a gene: 7. This CDR3 reads CAWSRDRGSPGYTF. Written as DNA, the CDR3 is TGTGCCTGGAGCCGGGACAGGGGGTCTCCTGGCTACACCTTC.